This TCR beta chain was found in a study of post-analysis software for immune sequencing data. In the study overall: Recorded subtypes: relapsing-remitting, secondary progressive, progressive-relapsing; some patients unannotated.

CDR3 length: 14 residues. After removal of 5 bases from V and 7 bases from J, the junction contained 4 bases not matched to a gene. In regard to this clonotype: Antigen: not known.

Study-level points and caveats: The study found significantly lower normalized Chao1 diversity in multiple sclerosis patients than in controls. TRBV5-6, TRBV5-1 and TRBV20-1 belonged to a set of roughly 5 TRBV segments that were more frequent in patients than controls. Strong co-clustering by F measure linked samples that shared a preparation batch.

Researchers reported that TCR beta cDNA libraries carried unique molecular identifiers. Starting from approximately 1 to 10 million T cells, the study yielded 450,000 to 500,000 cDNA molecules. TCRdb independently ran MiXCR on the PCR reads; one entry per CDR3 protein. This sample has 500,000 to 600,000 distinct CDR3 sequences, with 44% found just once. V is TRBV12-3 or TRBV12-4 and J is TRBJ1-6, with 8 nucleotides matching TRBD1. Specimen: blood. The source is a girl aged 5 to 17 with multiple sclerosis. CDR3 in amino acids: CASSHTGGNSPLHF. Written as DNA, the CDR3 is TGTGCCAGCAGTCACACAGGGGGGAATTCACCCCTCCACTTT.